The 10 T cell receptor beta chains presented below share a single source sample, sequenced in a study of metastatic and nonmetastatic thyroid tumors. Until they underwent thyroid surgery, no patient had received any treatment. TCRdb re-clonotyped the PCR reads via MiXCR. The table includes some 14,000 clones, roughly 29% detected once. Specimen: blood. These receptors were collected from a female donor with papillary thyroid cancer or a benign thyroid nodule (not recorded which). Some clones in this sample may be carry-over from other donors' samples.

This chain connects TRBV9 to TRBJ2-7; 8 bases fit TRBD2. The CDR3 covers 16 residues. Germline trimming cut 0 bases from V and 2 bases from J; bases unmatched to any gene: 7. Germline CDR1 and CDR2: SGDLS and YYNGEE. The CDR3 loop reads CASSVAAGGRAYEQYF. Here the CDR3 DNA reads TGTGCCAGCAGCGTAGCGGCGGGGGGAAGGGCCTACGAGCAGTACTTC.

This clone was seen ten or more times. This chain joins TRBV4-1 and TRBJ1-4; TRBD1 might be the D (6 bases). CDR1 is MGHRA and CDR2 is YSYEKL in the germline V gene. V lost 8 bases to trimming and J lost 5 bases, with 12 bases between them. The CDR3 is made up of 13 amino acids. This chain's CDR3 is CASGQSINEKLFF. In DNA, the CDR3 is TGCGCCAGCGGACAGAGCATCAATGAAAAACTGTTTTTT.

On this clone itself: This may stem from a read error, because a much larger clone lies one nucleotide away. The rearrangement links TRBV11-3 to TRBJ1-1, with D maybe TRBD1 (6 bases). The length of the CDR3 is 14 residues. Germline CDR1 is SGHNT and CDR2 is YENEEA. With 8 bases removed from V and 1 base from J, the gap between germline ends came to 14 bases. CDR3 DNA sequence: TGTGCCAGCTGCCTCGGGGGCCCGAACACTGAAGCTTTCTTT. Protein sequence: CASCLGGPNTEAFF.

This clone has at least ten counts. The chain links TRBV12-3 or TRBV12-4 to TRBJ2-2; 9 positions agree with TRBD2. Trimming removed 10 bases from V and 7 bases from J; junction bases left unmatched: 13. CDR3 size: 15 residues. CDR3 coding DNA: TGTGCCACTAACGGGCGGGAGGGCCGCAGCGGGGAGCTGTTTTTT. Encoded protein: CATNGREGRSGELFF.

By share, this clone ranks as medium-sized. The V and J genes are TRBV9 and TRBJ2-1; D tentatively fits TRBD1 or TRBD2 (5 bases each). Trimming shortened V by 7 bases and J by 5 bases, and 25 bases separated the two germline ends. This CDR3 region has 17 residues. The germline CDR1 and CDR2 sequences are SGDLS and YYNGEE. The CDR3 sequence: CASSPGWAGAVNNEQFF. The DNA of the CDR3 is TGTGCCAGCTCCCCTGGGTGGGCCGGGGCGGTTAACAATGAGCAGTTCTTC.

In this sample, this clone turned up many times. It may be a read error: a sequence one base away is much more abundant. V is TRBV10-1 and J is TRBJ2-7, with TRBD1 identical over 7 bases. The CDR3 totals 15 residues. Losses at the gene ends were 3 bases for V and 2 bases for J; bases not matched to a gene: 7. Germline V gene sequence: CDR1 WNHNN, CDR2 SYGVQD (reference sequence). CDR3 coding DNA: TGCGCCAGCAGTGAATCTGGGACAGCGCCCTACGAGCAGTACTTC. Translated: CASSESGTAPYEQYF.

The J gene is TRBJ2-1, the V gene TRBV2; 10 bases are shared with TRBD2. The CDR3 is 15 residues long. Germline CDR1 reads SNHLY; CDR2 reads FYNNEI. V lost 6 bases to trimming and J lost 5 bases; unmatched junction nucleotides: 7. For the CDR3, the DNA is TGTGCCAGCAGGCCGGGACTAGCGCTACACAATGAGCAGTTCTTC. It specifies CASRPGLALHNEQFF.

The V and J genes are TRBV4-2 and TRBJ2-2; a possible D gene is TRBD1 (5 bases). Per germline, CDR1 LGHNA and CDR2 YNFKEQ. The V gene lost 2 bases and the J gene lost 1 base, with 14 bases spanning the gap. CDR3 size: 17 residues. CDR3 sequence: CASSQRSGQGNTGELFF. DNA for the CDR3: TGTGCCAGCAGCCAAAGATCAGGGCAGGGGAACACCGGGGAGCTGTTTTTT.

The chain has TRBV20-1 and TRBJ1-2; D gene unclear. Trimming took off 3 bases at V and 7 bases at J, with 15 bases between the two ends. Germline V gene data show CDR1 as DFQATT and CDR2 as SNEGSKA (reference sequence). The length of the CDR3 is 13 residues. CDR3 coding DNA: TGCAGTGCTAGCGATTTCTGGGGTGGTGGCTACACCTTC. Translation: CSASDFWGGGYTF.

The chain links TRBV7-9 to TRBJ2-7; D gene uncertain. V lost 1 base, J lost 4 bases, and 5 bases lay in between. Germline V gene lookup returns CDR1 SEHNR and CDR2 FQNEAQ (reference sequence). The CDR3 runs 12 residues. CDR3 coding DNA: TGTGCCAGCAGCTTAGAACCTTACGAGCAGTACTTC. Its translation is CASSLEPYEQYF.